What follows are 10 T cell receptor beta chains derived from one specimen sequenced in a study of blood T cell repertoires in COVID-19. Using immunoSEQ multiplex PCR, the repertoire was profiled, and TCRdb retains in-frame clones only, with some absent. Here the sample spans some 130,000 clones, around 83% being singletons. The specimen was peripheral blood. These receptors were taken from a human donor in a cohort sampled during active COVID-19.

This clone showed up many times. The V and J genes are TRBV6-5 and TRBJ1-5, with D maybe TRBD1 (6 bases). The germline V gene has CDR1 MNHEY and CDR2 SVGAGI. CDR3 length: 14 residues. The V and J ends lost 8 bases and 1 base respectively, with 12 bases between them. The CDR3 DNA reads TGTGCCAGCCGGCAGGACAGCAGCAATCAGCCCCAGCATTTT. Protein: CASRQDSSNQPQHF.

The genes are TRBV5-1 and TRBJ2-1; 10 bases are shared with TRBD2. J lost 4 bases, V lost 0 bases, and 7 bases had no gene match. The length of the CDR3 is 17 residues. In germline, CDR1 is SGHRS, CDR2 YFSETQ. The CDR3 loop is CASSLALGLASYNEQFF. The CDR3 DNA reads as TGCGCCAGCAGCTTGGCCTTGGGACTAGCGTCATACAATGAGCAGTTCTTC.

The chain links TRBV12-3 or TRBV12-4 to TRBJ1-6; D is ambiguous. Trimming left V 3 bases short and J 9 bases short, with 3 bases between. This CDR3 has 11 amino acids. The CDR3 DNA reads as TGTGCCAGCAGTTTTCGTTCACCCCTCCACTTT. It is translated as CASSFRSPLHF.

The CDR3 region has the DNA TGTGCCAGCAGCGTAGCCGGGACAGGGGGCGGAAACACCATATATTTT. Protein product: CASSVAGTGGGNTIYF. The chain is built from TRBV9 and TRBJ1-3; TRBD1 aligns across 12 bases. The trim removed 0 bases at V and 4 bases at J, leaving 2 bases unmatched. The CDR3 covers 16 residues. Looked up from germline, CDR1 is SGDLS and CDR2 is YYNGEE.

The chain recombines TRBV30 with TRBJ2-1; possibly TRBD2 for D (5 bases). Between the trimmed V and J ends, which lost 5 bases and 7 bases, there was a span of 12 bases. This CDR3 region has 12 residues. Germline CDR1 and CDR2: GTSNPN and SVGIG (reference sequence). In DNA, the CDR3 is TGTGCCTGGCAACCTTCGGGGAATGAGCAGTTCTTC. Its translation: CAWQPSGNEQFF.

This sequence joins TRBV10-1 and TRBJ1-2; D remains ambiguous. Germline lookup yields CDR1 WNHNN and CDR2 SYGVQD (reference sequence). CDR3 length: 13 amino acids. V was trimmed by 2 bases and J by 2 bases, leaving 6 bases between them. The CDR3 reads CASSEGLNYGYTF. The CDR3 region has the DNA TGCGCCAGCAGTGAGGGACTCAACTATGGCTACACCTTC.

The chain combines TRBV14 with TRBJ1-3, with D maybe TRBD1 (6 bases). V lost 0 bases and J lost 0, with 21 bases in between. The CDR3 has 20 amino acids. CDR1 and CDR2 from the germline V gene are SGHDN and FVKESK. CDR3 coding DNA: TGTGCCAGCAGCCAAGATAGACAGGATTTGGCCCCGATCTCTGGAAACACCATATATTTT. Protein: CASSQDRQDLAPISGNTIYF. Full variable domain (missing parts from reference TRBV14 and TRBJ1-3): EAGVTQFPSHSVIEKGQTVTLRCDPISGHDNLYWYRRVMGKEIKFLLHFVKESKQDESGMPNNRFLAERTGGTYSTLKVQPAELEDSGVYFCASSQDRQDLAPISGNTIYFGEGSWLTVV.

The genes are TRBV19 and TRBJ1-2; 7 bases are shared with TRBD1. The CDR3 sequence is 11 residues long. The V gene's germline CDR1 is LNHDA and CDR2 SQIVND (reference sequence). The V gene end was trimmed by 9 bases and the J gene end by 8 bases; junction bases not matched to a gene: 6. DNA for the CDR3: TGTGCCAGCGCGACAGGGCGCGGCTACACCTTC. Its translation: CASATGRGYTF.

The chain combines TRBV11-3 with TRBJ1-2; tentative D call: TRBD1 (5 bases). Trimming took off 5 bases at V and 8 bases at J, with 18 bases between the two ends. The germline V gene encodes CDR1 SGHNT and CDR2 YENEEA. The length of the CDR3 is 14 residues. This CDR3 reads CASSPERRVGGYTF. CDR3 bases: TGTGCCAGCAGCCCCGAACGCAGGGTAGGAGGCTACACCTTC.

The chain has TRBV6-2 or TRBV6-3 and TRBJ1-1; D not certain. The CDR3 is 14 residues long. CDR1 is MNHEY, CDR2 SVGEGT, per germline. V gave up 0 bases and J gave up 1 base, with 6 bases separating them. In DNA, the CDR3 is TGTGCCAGCAGTTACTCGGCCGCGAACACTGAAGCTTTCTTT. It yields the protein CASSYSAANTEAFF.